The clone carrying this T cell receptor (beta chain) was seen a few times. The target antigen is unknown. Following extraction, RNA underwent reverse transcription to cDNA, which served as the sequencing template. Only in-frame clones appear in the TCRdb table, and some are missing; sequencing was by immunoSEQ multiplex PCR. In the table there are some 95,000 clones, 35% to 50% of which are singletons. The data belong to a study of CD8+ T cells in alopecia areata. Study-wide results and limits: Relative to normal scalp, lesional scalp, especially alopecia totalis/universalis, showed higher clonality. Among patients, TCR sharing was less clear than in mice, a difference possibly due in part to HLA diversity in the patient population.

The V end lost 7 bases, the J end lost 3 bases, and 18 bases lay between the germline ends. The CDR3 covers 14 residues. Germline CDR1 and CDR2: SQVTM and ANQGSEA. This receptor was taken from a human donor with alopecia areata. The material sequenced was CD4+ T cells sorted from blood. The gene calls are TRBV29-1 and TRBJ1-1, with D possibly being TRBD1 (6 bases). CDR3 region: CSATQAGADTEAFF. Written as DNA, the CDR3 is TGCAGCGCCACGCAAGCGGGGGCGGACACTGAAGCTTTCTTT.